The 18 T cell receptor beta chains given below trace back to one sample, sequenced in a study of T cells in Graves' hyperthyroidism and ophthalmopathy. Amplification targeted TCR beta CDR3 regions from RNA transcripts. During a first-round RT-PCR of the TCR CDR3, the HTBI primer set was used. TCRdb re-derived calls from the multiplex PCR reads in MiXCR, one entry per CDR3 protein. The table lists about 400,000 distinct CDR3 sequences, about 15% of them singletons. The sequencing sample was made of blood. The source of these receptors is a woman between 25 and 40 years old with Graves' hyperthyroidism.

The DNA for the CDR3 is TGTGCCAGCAAACGGAGCACAGATACGCAGTATTTT. It translates to CASKRSTDTQYF. This chain joins TRBV12-3 or TRBV12-4 and TRBJ2-3; D remains unclear. V shed 7 bases and J shed 0 bases, with 5 bases lying between them. This CDR3 spans 12 amino acids.

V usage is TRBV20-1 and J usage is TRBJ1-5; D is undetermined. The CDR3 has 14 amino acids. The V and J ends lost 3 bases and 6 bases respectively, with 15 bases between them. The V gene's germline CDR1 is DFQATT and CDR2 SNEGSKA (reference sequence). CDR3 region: CSASGDPPVQPQHF. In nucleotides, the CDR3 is TGCAGTGCTAGCGGGGATCCCCCTGTTCAGCCCCAGCATTTT.

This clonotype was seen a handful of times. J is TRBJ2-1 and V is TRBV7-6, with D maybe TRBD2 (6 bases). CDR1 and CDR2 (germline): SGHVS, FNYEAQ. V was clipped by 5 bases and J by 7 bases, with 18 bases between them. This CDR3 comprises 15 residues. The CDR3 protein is CASSPARDPRNEQFF. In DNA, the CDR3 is TGTGCCAGCAGCCCCGCGCGGGACCCCAGGAATGAGCAGTTCTTC. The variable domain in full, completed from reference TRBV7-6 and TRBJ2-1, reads GAGVSQSPRYKVTKRGQDVALRCDPISGHVSLYWYRQALGQGPEFLTYFNYEAQQDKSGLPNDRFSAERPEGSISTLTIQRTEQRDSAMYRCASSPARDPRNEQFFGPGTRLTVL.

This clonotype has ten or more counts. The chain's CDR3 is CASSPGTGGGNTEAFF. The CDR3 DNA follows: TGTGCCAGCAGCCCCGGGACAGGGGGGGGCAACACTGAAGCTTTCTTT. The chain has TRBV7-2 and TRBJ1-1; 11 bases agree with TRBD1. The CDR3 has 16 residues. Germline assignment: CDR1 SGHTA and CDR2 FQGNSA. The V gene end was trimmed by 5 bases and the J gene end by 2 bases; junction bases not matched to a gene: 7.

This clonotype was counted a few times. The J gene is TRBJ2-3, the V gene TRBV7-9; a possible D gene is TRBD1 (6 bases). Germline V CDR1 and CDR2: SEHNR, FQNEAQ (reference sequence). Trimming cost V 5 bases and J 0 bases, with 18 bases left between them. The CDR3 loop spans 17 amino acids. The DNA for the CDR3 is TGTGCCAGCAGCGGAGCCAAACAGGGAATTAGCACAGATACGCAGTATTTT. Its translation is CASSGAKQGISTDTQYF.

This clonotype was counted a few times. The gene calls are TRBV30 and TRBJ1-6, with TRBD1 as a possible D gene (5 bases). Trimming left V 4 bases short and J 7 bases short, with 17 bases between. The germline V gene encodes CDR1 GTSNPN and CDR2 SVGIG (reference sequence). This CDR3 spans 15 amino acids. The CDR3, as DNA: TGTGCCTGGAAGGGGCTGGGACGAATAAATTCACCCCTCCACTTT. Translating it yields CAWKGLGRINSPLHF.

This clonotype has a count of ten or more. CDR3 in DNA: TGTGCCAGCAGTTCGGGAACCCAAGAGACCCAGTACTTC. Translated, it gives CASSSGTQETQYF. This chain uses TRBV28 with TRBJ2-5; weak D call: TRBD2 (5 bases). Germline CDR1 reads MDHEN; CDR2 reads SYDVKM. CDR3 length: 13 amino acids. V lost 4 bases and J lost 1, with 7 bases in between.

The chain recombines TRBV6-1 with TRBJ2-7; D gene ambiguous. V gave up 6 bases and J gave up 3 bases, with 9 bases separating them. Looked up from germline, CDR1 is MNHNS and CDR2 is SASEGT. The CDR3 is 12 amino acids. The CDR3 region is CASRRTNYEQYF. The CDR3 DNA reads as TGTGCCAGCAGGCGGACCAACTACGAGCAGTACTTC.

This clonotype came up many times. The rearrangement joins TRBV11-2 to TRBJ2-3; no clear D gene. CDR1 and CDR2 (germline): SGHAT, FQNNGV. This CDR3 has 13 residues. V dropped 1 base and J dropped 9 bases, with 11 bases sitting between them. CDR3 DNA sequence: TGTGCCAGCAGCTTAGTAACAGAAACGACGCAGTATTTT. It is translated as CASSLVTETTQYF. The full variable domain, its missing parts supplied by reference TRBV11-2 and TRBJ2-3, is EAGVAQSPRYKIIEKRQSVAFWCNPISGHATLYWYQQILGQGPKLLIQFQNNGVVDDSQLPKDRFSAERLKGVDSTLKIQPAKLEDSAVYLCASSLVTETTQYFGPGTRLTVL.

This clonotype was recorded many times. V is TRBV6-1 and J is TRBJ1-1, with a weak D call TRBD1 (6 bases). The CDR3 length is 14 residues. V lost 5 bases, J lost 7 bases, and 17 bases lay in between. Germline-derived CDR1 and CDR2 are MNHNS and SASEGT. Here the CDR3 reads CASSFGPRGVEAFF. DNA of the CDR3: TGTGCCAGCAGTTTCGGGCCCAGGGGAGTTGAAGCTTTCTTT.

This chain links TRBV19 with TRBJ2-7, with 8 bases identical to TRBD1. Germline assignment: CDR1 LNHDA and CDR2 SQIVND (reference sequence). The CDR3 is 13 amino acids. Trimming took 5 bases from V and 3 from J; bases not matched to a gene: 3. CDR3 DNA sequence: TGTGCCAGTAGTTCAGGGGGCCACTACGAGCAGTACTTC. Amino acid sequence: CASSSGGHYEQYF.

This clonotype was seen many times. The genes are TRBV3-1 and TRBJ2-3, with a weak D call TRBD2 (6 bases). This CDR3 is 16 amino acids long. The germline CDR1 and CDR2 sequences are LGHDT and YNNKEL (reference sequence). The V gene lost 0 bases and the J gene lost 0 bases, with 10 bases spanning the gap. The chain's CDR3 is CASSQDKLASTDTQYF. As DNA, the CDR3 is TGTGCCAGCAGCCAAGATAAACTAGCCAGCACAGATACGCAGTATTTT.

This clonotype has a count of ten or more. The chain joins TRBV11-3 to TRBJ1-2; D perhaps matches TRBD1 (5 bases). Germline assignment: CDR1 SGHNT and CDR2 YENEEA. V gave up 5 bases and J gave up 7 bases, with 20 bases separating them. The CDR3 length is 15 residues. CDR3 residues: CASSLQGAREGGYTF. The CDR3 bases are TGTGCCAGCAGCCTGCAGGGTGCCAGAGAGGGTGGCTACACCTTC.

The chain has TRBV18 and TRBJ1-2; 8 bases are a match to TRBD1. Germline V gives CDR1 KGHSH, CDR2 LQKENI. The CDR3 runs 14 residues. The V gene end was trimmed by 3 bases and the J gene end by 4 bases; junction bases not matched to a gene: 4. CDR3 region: CASSPSTGAYGYTF. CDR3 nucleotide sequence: TGTGCCAGCTCACCGTCGACAGGGGCCTATGGCTACACCTTC.

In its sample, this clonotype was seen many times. For the CDR3, the DNA is TGTGCCAGCAGTCCAGGACTAGCGAGGTCCTACGAGCAGTACTTC. The encoded protein is CASSPGLARSYEQYF. The chain employs TRBV12-3 or TRBV12-4 and TRBJ2-7; 9 positions match TRBD2. The CDR3 has 15 amino acids. J lost 1 base, V lost 5 bases, and 6 bases had no gene match.

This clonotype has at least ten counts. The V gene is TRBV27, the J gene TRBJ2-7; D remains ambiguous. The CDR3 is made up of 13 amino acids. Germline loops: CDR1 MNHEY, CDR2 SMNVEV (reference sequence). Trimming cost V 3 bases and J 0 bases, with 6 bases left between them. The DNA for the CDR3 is TGTGCCAGCAGTTTTAGGGTCTCCTACGAGCAGTACTTC. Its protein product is CASSFRVSYEQYF.

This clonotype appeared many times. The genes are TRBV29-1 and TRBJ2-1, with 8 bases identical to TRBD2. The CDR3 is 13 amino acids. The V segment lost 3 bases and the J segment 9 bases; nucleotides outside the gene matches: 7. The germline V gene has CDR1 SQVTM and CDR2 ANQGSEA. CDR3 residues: CSVEGLGGVEQFF. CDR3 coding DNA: TGCAGCGTTGAGGGACTAGGTGGAGTTGAGCAGTTCTTC.

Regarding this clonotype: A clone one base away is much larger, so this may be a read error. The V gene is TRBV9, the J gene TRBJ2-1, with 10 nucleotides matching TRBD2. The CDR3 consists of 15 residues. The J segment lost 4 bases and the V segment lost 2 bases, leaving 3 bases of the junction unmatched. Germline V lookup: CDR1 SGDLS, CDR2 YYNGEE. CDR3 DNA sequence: TGTGCCAGCAGCGTTACTAGCGGGAAATACAATGAGCAGTTCTTC. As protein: CASSVTSGKYNEQFF.